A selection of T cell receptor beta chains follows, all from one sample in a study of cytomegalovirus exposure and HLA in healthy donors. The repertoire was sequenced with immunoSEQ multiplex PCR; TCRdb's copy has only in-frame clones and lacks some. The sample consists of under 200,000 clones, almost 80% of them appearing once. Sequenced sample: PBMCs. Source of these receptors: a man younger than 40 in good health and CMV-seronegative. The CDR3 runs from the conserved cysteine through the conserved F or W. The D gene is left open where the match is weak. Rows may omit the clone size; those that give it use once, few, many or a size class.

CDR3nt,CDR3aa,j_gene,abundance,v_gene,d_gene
TGCGCCAGCAGTGAGCAGGGGATCCCCTCTGGGGCCAACGTCCTGACTTTC,CASSEQGIPSGANVLTF,TRBJ2-6,-,TRBV10-2,-
TGCGCCAGCATCGATGGAGGGCCCCTTTGGGGGAATGAGCAGTTCTTC,CASIDGGPLWGNEQFF,TRBJ2-1,-,TRBV4-3,-
TGTGCCAGCAGCCGGGGACAAACTAATTCACCCCTCCACTTT,CASSRGQTNSPLHF,TRBJ1-6,-,TRBV7-9,-
TGCGCCAGCAGCCAAGAGGGGACAGTGAATCAGCCCCAGCATTTT,CASSQEGTVNQPQHF,TRBJ1-5,-,TRBV4-1,TRBD1
TGTGCCAGCAGCTCTAGACTTCCCGGGAACCCCTATTCACCCCTCCACTTT,CASSSRLPGNPYSPLHF,TRBJ1-6,-,TRBV5-7,-
TGTGCCAGCAGCCGAGACAGGGGGCGGACTGAAGCTTTCTTT,CASSRDRGRTEAFF,TRBJ1-1,-,TRBV7-2,TRBD1
TGTGCCAGCAGTCGGCGGGGAGGTAACAATGAGCAGTTCTTC,CASSRRGGNNEQFF,TRBJ2-1,-,TRBV11-3,-
TGTGCCAGCAGTCTAGGTCTCACTGAAGCTTTCTTT,CASSLGLTEAFF,TRBJ1-1,-,TRBV25-1,-
TGTGCCTGGAGTGAGGGGGAGACCCAGTACTTC,CAWSEGETQYF,TRBJ2-5,-,TRBV30,-
TGCGCCAGCAGCCAAGATCCCGGGGAATTGTATGAGCAGTTCTTC,CASSQDPGELYEQFF,TRBJ2-1,-,TRBV4-1,-
TGTGCCAGTAACCCAGGGAGGGGTTCCGCTGGCTACACCTTC,CASNPGRGSAGYTF,TRBJ1-2,-,TRBV19,-
TGCGCCAGCAGCCCAAACCAGGTGGGCGAGCAGTACTTC,CASSPNQVGEQYF,TRBJ2-7,-,TRBV4-1,-
TGTGCCATTAAGCCAGGGGCCACTAACTATGGCTACACCTTC,CAIKPGATNYGYTF,TRBJ1-2,-,TRBV10-3,-
TGTGCCACCAATGACCCTAGGGACAGGGGGGTTCAGCCCCAGCATTTT,CATNDPRDRGVQPQHF,TRBJ1-5,-,TRBV6-1,TRBD1
TGTGCCACCAGCCGCGGACAGGGGGGCACTGAAGCTTTCTTT,CATSRGQGGTEAFF,TRBJ1-1,-,TRBV15,TRBD1
TGCGCCAGCAGCTTTGCCCTTGTGGGGGCCGATGGCTACACCTTC,CASSFALVGADGYTF,TRBJ1-2,-,TRBV5-1,-
TGTGCCAGCAGCGTAGAAGGACAGGGTTTGCAGCAGTACTTC,CASSVEGQGLQQYF,TRBJ2-7,-,TRBV9,TRBD1
TGTGCCTGGAGTGTGTCAGGGTTTGATCGAAACATTCAGTACTTC,CAWSVSGFDRNIQYF,TRBJ2-4,-,TRBV30,-
TGTGCCAGCCGCGCGGAAATGAACACTGAAGCTTTCTTT,CASRAEMNTEAFF,TRBJ1-1,-,TRBV2,-
TGTGCTAGTGGTACGCCTAGTGAACCATCCTATGGCTACACCTTC,CASGTPSEPSYGYTF,TRBJ1-2,-,TRBV12-5,-
TGTGCCAGCAGTGAGGCAGGATTTTCACCCCTCCACTTT,CASSEAGFSPLHF,TRBJ1-6,-,TRBV2,-
TGTGCCAGCAGCTTAGCCCCGGGGGAAAAACTGTTTTTT,CASSLAPGEKLFF,TRBJ1-4,-,TRBV7-8,-
TGTGCCAGCAGCCTCCATGGGGGGACGTCCAGCTACGAGCAGTACTTC,CASSLHGGTSSYEQYF,TRBJ2-7,-,TRBV7-9,-
TGTGCCAGCAGCTCGCGACTTTTCGTGCCAGATACGCAGTATTTT,CASSSRLFVPDTQYF,TRBJ2-3,-,TRBV7-8,-
TGCGCCAGCAGCCAAGGGGCCACAGGGGTAATTAATGAAAAACTGTTTTTT,CASSQGATGVINEKLFF,TRBJ1-4,few,TRBV4-3,TRBD1
TGTGCCAGCAGCCTCCCAGAACCCGTCACAGATACGCAGTATTTT,CASSLPEPVTDTQYF,TRBJ2-3,-,TRBV7-9,-
TGCGCCAGCAGCCAAGATCTCGGGGGGACCCCAGATACGCAGTATTTT,CASSQDLGGTPDTQYF,TRBJ2-3,-,TRBV4-3,TRBD2
TGTGCCAGCAGGAGAGTGGGCAGCACCGGGGAGCTGTTTTTT,CASRRVGSTGELFF,TRBJ2-2,-,TRBV7-3,-
TGTGCCAGCAGCCCAAGGGACAGCAACACAAACCAAGAGACCCAGTACTTC,CASSPRDSNTNQETQYF,TRBJ2-5,-,TRBV11-2,TRBD1
TGTGCCAGCAGCTTAACCGCGGGAGACTACAATGAGCAGTTCTTC,CASSLTAGDYNEQFF,TRBJ2-1,-,TRBV7-3,TRBD2
TGTGCCAGCAGCCCGGGAGTAACTGAAGCTTTCTTT,CASSPGVTEAFF,TRBJ1-1,-,TRBV7-9,-
TGTGCCAGTGGTAGCGGGAATGGGGAGACCCAGTACTTC,CASGSGNGETQYF,TRBJ2-5,-,TRBV19,TRBD2
TGTGCCAGCTCACCGCCGGGACAGGGTCTGGTCAGCACTGAAGCTTTCTTT,CASSPPGQGLVSTEAFF,TRBJ1-1,-,TRBV18,TRBD1
TGTGCCAGCAGCCTTCGCTCAACTAGCGGAGTGGCCCCAGATACGCAGTATTTT,CASSLRSTSGVAPDTQYF,TRBJ2-3,-,TRBV7-9,TRBD2
TGTGCCAGTAGTATATGGGGCAGCACTGAAGCTTTCTTT,CASSIWGSTEAFF,TRBJ1-1,-,TRBV19,-